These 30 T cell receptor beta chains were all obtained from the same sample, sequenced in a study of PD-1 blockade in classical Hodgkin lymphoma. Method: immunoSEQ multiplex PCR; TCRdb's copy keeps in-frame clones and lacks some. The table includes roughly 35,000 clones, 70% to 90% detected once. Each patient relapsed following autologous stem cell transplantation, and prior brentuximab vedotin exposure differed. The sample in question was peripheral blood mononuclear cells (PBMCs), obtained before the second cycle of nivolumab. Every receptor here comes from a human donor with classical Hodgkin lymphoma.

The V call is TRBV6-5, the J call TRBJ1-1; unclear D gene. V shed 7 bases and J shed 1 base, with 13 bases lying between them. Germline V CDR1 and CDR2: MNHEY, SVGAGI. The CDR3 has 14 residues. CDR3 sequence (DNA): TGTGCCAGCACCGAACAGTTTGGGAACACTGAAGCTTTCTTT. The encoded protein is CASTEQFGNTEAFF.

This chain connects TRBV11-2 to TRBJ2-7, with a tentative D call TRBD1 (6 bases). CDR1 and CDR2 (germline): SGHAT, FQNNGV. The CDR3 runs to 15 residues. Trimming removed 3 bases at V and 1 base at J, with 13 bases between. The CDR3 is CASSFHRVMSYEQYF. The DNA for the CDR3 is TGTGCCAGCAGCTTTCACAGGGTGATGTCCTACGAGCAGTACTTC.

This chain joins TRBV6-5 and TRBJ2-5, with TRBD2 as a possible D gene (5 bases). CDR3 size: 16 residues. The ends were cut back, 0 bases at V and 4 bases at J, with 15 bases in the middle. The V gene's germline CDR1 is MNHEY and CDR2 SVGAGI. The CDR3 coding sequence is TGTGCCAGCAGTTACTCTCTGGGAGCTAGGAGAGAGACCCAGTACTTC. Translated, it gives CASSYSLGARRETQYF.

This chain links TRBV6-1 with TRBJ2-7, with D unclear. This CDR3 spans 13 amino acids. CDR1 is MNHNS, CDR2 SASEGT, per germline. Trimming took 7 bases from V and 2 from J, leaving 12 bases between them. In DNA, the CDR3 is TGTGCCAGCACCGCGCAAGGGCCCTACGAGCAGTACTTC. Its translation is CASTAQGPYEQYF.

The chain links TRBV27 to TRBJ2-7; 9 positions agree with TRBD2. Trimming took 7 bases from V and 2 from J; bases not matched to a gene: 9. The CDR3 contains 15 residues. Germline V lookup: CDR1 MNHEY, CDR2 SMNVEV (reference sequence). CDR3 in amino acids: CASTISGRGPYEQYF. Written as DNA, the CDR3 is TGTGCCAGCACCATTAGCGGGAGAGGGCCCTACGAGCAGTACTTC.

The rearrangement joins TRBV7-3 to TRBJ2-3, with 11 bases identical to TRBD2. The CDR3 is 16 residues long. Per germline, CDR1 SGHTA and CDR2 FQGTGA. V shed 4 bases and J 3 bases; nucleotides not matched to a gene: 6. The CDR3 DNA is TGTGCCAGCAGCTCAACTAGCGGGAGTGGGACAGATACGCAGTATTTT. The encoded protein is CASSSTSGSGTDTQYF. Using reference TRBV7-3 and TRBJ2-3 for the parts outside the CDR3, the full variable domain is GAGVSQTPSNKVTEKGKYVELRCDPISGHTALYWYRQSLGQGPEFLIYFQGTGAADDSGLPNDRFFAVRPEGSVSTLKIQRTERGDSAVYLCASSSTSGSGTDTQYFGPGTRLTVL.

Here the CDR3 reads CSVDADNTGELFF. CDR3 DNA sequence: TGCAGCGTTGATGCAGACAACACCGGGGAGCTGTTTTTT. The chain uses TRBV29-1 and TRBJ2-2; D is unclear. This CDR3 is built from 13 residues. The V end was cut by 3 bases, the J end by 2 bases, with 7 bases between. The germline V gene encodes CDR1 SQVTM and CDR2 ANQGSEA.

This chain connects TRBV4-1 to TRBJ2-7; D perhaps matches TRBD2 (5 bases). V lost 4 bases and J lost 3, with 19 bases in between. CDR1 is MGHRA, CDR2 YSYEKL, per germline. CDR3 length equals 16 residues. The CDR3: CASSPPPTSRVYEQYF. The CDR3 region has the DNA TGCGCCAGCAGCCCCCCCCCGACATCGAGGGTCTACGAGCAGTACTTC.

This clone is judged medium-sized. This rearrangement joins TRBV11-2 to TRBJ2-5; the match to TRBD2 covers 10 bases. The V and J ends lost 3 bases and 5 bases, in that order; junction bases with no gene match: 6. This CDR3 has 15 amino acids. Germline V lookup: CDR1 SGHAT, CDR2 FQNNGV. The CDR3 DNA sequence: TGTGCCAGCAGCTTTCTAGCGGGAGTAGGGGAGACCCAGTACTTC. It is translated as CASSFLAGVGETQYF.

CDR3 nucleotides: TGTGCCAGCAGTTACAATCCTAGCGGGAGGATGTACGAGCAGTACTTC. Protein sequence: CASSYNPSGRMYEQYF. This chain uses TRBV6-6 with TRBJ2-7; 11 nucleotides line up with TRBD2. There are 16 residues in the CDR3. V was pared by 2 bases and J by 4 bases, with 7 bases of the junction left unmatched. Germline CDR1 MNHNY, CDR2 SVGAGI (reference sequence).

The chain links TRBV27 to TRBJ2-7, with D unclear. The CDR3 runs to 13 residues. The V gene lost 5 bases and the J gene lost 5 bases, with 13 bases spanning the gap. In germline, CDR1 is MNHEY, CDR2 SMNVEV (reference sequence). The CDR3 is CASSTTPPHEQYF. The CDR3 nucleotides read TGTGCCAGCAGTACGACACCTCCCCACGAGCAGTACTTC.

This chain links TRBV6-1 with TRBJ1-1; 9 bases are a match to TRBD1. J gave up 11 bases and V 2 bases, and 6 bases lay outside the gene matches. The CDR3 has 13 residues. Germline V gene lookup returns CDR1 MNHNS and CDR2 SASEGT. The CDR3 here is CASSETGGAWAFF. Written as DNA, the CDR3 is TGTGCCAGCAGTGAAACAGGGGGCGCGTGGGCTTTCTTT.

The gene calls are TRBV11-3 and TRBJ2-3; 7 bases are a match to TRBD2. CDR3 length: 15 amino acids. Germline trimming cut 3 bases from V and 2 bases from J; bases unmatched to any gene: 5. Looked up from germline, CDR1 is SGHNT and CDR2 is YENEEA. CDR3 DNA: TGTGCCAGCAGCTTTTGGACTAGACTCACAGATACGCAGTATTTT. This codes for CASSFWTRLTDTQYF.

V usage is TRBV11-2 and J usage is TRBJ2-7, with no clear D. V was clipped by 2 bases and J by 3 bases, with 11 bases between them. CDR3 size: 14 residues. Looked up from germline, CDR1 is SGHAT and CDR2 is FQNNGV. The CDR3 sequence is CASSLLPIYYEQYF. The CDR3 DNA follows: TGTGCCAGCAGCTTACTACCCATCTACTACGAGCAGTACTTC. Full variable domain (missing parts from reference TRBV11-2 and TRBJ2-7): EAGVAQSPRYKIIEKRQSVAFWCNPISGHATLYWYQQILGQGPKLLIQFQNNGVVDDSQLPKDRFSAERLKGVDSTLKIQPAKLEDSAVYLCASSLLPIYYEQYFGPGTRLTVT.

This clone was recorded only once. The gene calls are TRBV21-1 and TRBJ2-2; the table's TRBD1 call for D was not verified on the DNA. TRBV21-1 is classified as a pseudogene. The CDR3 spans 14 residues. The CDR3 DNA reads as TGTGCCAGTCCTGACAGGGGGGACACCGGGGAGCTGTTTTTT. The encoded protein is CASPDRGDTGELFF.

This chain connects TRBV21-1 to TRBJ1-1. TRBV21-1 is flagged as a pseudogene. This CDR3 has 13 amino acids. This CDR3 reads CASSQEEGTEAFF. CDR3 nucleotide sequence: TGTGCCAGCTCCCAGGAGGAGGGCACTGAAGCTTTCTTT.

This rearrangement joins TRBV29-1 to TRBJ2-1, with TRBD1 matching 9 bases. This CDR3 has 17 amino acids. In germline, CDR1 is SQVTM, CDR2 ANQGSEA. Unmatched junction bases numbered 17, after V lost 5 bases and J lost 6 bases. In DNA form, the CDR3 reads TGCAGCGTTTCCACCCTCTCAGGGACAGGGCGTTTCAATGAGCAGTTCTTC. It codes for CSVSTLSGTGRFNEQFF.

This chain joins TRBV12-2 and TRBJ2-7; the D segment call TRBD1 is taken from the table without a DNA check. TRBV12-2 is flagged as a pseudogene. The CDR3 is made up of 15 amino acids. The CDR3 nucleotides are TGTGCAAGTCGTCTGAGACAGGGGACTCCCTACGAGCAGTACTTC. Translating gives CASRLRQGTPYEQYF.

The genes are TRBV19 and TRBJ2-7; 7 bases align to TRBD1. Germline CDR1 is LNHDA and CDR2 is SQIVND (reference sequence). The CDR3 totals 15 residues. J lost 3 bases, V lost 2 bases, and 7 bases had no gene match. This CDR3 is CASSISEGAVYEQYF. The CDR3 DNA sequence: TGTGCCAGTAGTATAAGCGAGGGGGCGGTCTACGAGCAGTACTTC.

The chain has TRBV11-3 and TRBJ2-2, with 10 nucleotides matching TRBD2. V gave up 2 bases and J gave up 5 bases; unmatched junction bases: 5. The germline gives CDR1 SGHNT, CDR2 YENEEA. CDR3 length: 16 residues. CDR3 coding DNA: TGTGCCAGCAGCTTACTAGCGGGAGATCTTACCGGGGAGCTGTTTTTT. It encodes CASSLLAGDLTGELFF.

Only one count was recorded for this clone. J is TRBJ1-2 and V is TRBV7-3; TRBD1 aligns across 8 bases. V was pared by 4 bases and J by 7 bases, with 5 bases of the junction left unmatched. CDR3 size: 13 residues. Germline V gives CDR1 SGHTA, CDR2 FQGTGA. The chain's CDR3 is CASSSRGLSGYTF. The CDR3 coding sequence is TGTGCCAGCAGCTCCAGGGGGCTCAGTGGCTACACCTTC.

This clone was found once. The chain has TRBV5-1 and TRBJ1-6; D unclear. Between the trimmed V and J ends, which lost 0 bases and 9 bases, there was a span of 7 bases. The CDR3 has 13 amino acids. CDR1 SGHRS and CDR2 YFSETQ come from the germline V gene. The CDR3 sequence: CASSLGEGSPLHF. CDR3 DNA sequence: TGCGCCAGCAGCTTGGGAGAGGGTTCACCCCTCCACTTT.

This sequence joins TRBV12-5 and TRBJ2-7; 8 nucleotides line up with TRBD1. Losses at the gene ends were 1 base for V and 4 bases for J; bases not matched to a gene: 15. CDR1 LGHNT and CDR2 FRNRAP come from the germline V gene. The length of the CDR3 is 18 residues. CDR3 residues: CASGLDPKTGGKWYEQYF. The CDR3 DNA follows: TGTGCTAGTGGTTTGGATCCCAAAACAGGGGGAAAATGGTACGAGCAGTACTTC. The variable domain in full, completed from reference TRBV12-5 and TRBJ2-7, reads DARVTQTPRHKVTEMGQEVTMRCQPILGHNTVFWYRQTMMQGLELLAYFRNRAPLDDSGMPKDRFSAEMPDATLATLKIQPSEPRDSAVYFCASGLDPKTGGKWYEQYFGPGTRLTVT.

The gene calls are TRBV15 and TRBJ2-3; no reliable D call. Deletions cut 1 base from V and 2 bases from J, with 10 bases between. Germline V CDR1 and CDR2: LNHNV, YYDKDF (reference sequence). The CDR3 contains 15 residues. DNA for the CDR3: TGTGCCACCAGCAGAGCCCTTGCGACCACAGATACGCAGTATTTT. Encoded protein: CATSRALATTDTQYF.

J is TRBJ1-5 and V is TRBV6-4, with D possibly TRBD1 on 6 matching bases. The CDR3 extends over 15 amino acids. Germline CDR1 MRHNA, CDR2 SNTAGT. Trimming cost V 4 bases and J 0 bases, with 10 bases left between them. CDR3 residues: CASSGTEYSNQPQHF. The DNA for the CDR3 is TGTGCCAGCAGTGGGACAGAATATAGCAATCAGCCCCAGCATTTT.

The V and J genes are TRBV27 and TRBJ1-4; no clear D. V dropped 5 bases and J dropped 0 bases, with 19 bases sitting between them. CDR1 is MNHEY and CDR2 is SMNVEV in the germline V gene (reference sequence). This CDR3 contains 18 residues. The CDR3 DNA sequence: TGTGCCAGCAGTCCCGCTCGGGTGGGGAAGGCAACTAATGAAAAACTGTTTTTT. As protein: CASSPARVGKATNEKLFF.

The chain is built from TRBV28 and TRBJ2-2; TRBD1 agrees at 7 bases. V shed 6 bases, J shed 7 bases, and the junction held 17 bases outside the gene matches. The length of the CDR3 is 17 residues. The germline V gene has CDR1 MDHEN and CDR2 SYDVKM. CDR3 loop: CASSTLIRDSSIGELFF. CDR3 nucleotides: TGTGCCAGCAGCACCCTAATTCGGGACAGTTCGATCGGGGAGCTGTTTTTT.

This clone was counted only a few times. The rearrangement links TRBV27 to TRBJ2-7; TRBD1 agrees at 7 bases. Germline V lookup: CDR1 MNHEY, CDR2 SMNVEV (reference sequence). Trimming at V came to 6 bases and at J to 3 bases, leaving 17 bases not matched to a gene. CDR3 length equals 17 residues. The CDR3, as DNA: TGTGCCAGCAGCCAAGACAGGGTTCACTTCGACTACTACGAGCAGTACTTC. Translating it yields CASSQDRVHFDYYEQYF.

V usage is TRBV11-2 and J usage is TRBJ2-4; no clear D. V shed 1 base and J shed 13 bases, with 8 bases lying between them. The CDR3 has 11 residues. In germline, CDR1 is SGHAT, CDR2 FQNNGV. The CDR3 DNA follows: TGTGCCAGCAGCTTAGGGCTGGGCCAGTACTTC. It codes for CASSLGLGQYF. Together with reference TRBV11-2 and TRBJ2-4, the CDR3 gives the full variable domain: EAGVAQSPRYKIIEKRQSVAFWCNPISGHATLYWYQQILGQGPKLLIQFQNNGVVDDSQLPKDRFSAERLKGVDSTLKIQPAKLEDSAVYLCASSLGLGQYFGAGTRLSVL.

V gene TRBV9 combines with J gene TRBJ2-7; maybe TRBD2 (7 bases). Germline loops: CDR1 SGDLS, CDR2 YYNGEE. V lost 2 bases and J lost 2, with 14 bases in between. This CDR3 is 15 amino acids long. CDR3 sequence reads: CASSVEGGPTYEQYF. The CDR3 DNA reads TGTGCCAGCAGCGTCGAGGGGGGGCCGACCTACGAGCAGTACTTC.